Below are 15 T cell receptor beta chains sequenced from a single sample in a study of OX40 agonist ivuxolimab in advanced cancers. Produced via immunoSEQ multiplex PCR; TCRdb's table is partial and in-frame only. The data show roughly 26,000 clones, more than 80% seen once. The sample here was CD4+ or CD8+ T cells sorted from blood, taken in a trial of the OX40 agonist ivuxolimab. All receptors come from an adult with an advanced solid tumor such as melanoma, head and neck, liver or kidney cancer.

The chain employs TRBV28 and TRBJ1-5; D is possibly TRBD1 (5 bases). Trimming stripped 11 bases from V and 0 bases from J, with 23 bases between. This CDR3 region has 17 residues. Per germline, CDR1 MDHEN and CDR2 SYDVKM. Here the CDR3 reads CACQTVKGIYSNQPQHF. Written as DNA, the CDR3 is TGTGCCTGTCAGACGGTAAAGGGGATTTATAGCAATCAGCCCCAGCATTTT.

The V and J genes are TRBV6-5 and TRBJ2-5; D gene uncertain. The CDR3 is 14 amino acids. Trimming cost V 4 bases and J 1 base, with 10 bases left between them. CDR1 MNHEY and CDR2 SVGAGI come from the germline V gene. The CDR3 here is CASSSEYPQETQYF. The CDR3 region has the DNA TGTGCCAGCAGTTCCGAATACCCCCAAGAGACCCAGTACTTC.

The V and J genes are TRBV11-2 and TRBJ1-5, with D hard to call. The CDR3 spans 13 residues. V dropped 5 bases and J dropped 0 bases, with 5 bases sitting between them. CDR1 is SGHAT and CDR2 is FQNNGV in the germline V gene. The CDR3 is CASSPHSNQPQHF. The CDR3 nucleotides read TGTGCCAGCAGCCCCCATAGCAATCAGCCCCAGCATTTT.

The chain is built from TRBV9 and TRBJ1-3; D may be TRBD1 (5 bases). The germline V gene has CDR1 SGDLS and CDR2 YYNGEE. V lost 4 bases and J 3 bases, leaving 20 bases between the germline ends. The CDR3 is 17 residues long. CDR3 DNA: TGTGCCAGCAGCCCAAAGTGGGGAGAGGGGAATGGAAACACCATATATTTT. Its translation: CASSPKWGEGNGNTIYF.

This clone has just a few counts. The V gene is TRBV27, the J gene TRBJ2-7; D possibly corresponds to TRBD1 (6 bases). The V and J ends lost 3 bases and 6 bases respectively, with 15 bases between them. Germline CDR1 and CDR2: MNHEY and SMNVEV (reference sequence). The CDR3 has 14 amino acids. The CDR3 coding sequence is TGTGCCAGCAGTTTCGGGACAACCACTGGCGAGCAGTACTTC. Its protein product is CASSFGTTTGEQYF.

The chain couples TRBV25-1 to TRBJ1-1, with D possibly TRBD1 on 5 matching bases. V gave up 3 bases and J gave up 2 bases, with 7 bases separating them. This CDR3 is 13 amino acids long. Germline V gene sequence: CDR1 MGHDK, CDR2 SYGVNS. The CDR3 sequence is CASSDQGNTEAFF. Here the CDR3 DNA reads TGTGCCAGCAGTGACCAGGGTAACACTGAAGCTTTCTTT.

The rearrangement links TRBV14 to TRBJ2-2; 10 positions match TRBD2. After removal of 1 base from V and 8 bases from J, the junction contained 7 bases not matched to a gene. This CDR3 contains 16 residues. The germline CDR1 and CDR2 sequences are SGHDN and FVKESK. The CDR3 sequence: CASSQAFSSGSGELFF. CDR3 sequence (DNA): TGTGCCAGCAGCCAAGCGTTCTCTAGCGGGAGTGGGGAGCTGTTTTTT.

The genes are TRBV4-1 and TRBJ1-5; 10 positions match TRBD1. Unmatched junction bases numbered 7, after V lost 5 bases and J lost 6 bases. This CDR3 contains 15 residues. Germline CDR1 MGHRA, CDR2 YSYEKL. The CDR3 sequence: CASSAGQGSGQPQHF. The CDR3 coding sequence is TGCGCCAGCAGCGCGGGACAGGGGAGCGGTCAGCCCCAGCATTTT.

This chain uses TRBV7-2 with TRBJ2-7; 9 bases agree with TRBD1. From germline, CDR1 is SGHTA and CDR2 FQGNSA. There are 18 residues in the CDR3. V shed 4 bases and J 0 bases; nucleotides not matched to a gene: 13. CDR3 bases: TGTGCCAGCAGCTCCCTTATCCCGGACAGGGGACGCTCCTACGAGCAGTACTTC. Its translation: CASSSLIPDRGRSYEQYF.

This chain connects TRBV27 to TRBJ2-7, with TRBD1 as a possible D gene (6 bases). This CDR3 region has 13 residues. CDR1 is MNHEY and CDR2 is SMNVEV in the germline V gene (reference sequence). The ends were cut back, 8 bases at V and 3 bases at J, with 14 bases in the middle. The CDR3 here is CASAQGPLYEQYF. CDR3 coding DNA: TGTGCCAGCGCACAGGGTCCCCTCTACGAGCAGTACTTC.

The V call is TRBV7-2, the J call TRBJ1-2, with D uncertain. The length of the CDR3 is 12 residues. Trimming pared 5 bases from V and 10 bases from J, leaving 14 bases between. The germline gives CDR1 SGHTA, CDR2 FQGNSA. The CDR3, as DNA: TGTGCCAGCAGCCCTCCTTTACGGTCCTACACCTTC. Residues: CASSPPLRSYTF.

This chain links TRBV5-8 with TRBJ2-7, with 11 bases identical to TRBD1. V dropped 5 bases and J dropped 4; count of bases not matched to a gene: 8. The CDR3 has 15 residues. Per the germline V gene, CDR1 is SGHTS and CDR2 is YDEGEE. The CDR3 sequence: CASRRDRGVGYEQYF. CDR3 in DNA: TGTGCCAGCAGACGGGACAGGGGGGTAGGATACGAGCAGTACTTC.

The CDR3 is CASSLLEVRNYEQYF. CDR3 bases: TGTGCCAGCAGCTTGTTAGAGGTCCGAAACTACGAGCAGTACTTC. V usage is TRBV5-5 and J usage is TRBJ2-7, with unresolved D. Trimming stripped 1 base from V and 3 bases from J, with 14 bases between. The CDR3 extends over 15 amino acids. Germline assignment: CDR1 SGHKS and CDR2 YYEKEE (reference sequence).

A word on this clone: This likely reflects a read error, since a far larger clone is one base away. The chain links TRBV9 to TRBJ2-2; tentatively, D is TRBD2 (7 bases). CDR3 length equals 16 residues. From germline, CDR1 is SGDLS and CDR2 YYNGEE. The chain's CDR3 is CASRVGGEGITGELFF. CDR3 coding DNA: TGTGCCAGCCGCGTAGGGGGGGAAGGGATCACCGGGGAGCTGTTTTTT.

This clone showed up just once. V is TRBV11-2 and J is TRBJ2-1; D is ambiguous. Trimming shortened V by 1 base and J by 3 bases, and 4 bases separated the two germline ends. CDR1 is SGHAT and CDR2 is FQNNGV in the germline V gene. There are 13 residues in the CDR3. For the CDR3, the DNA is TGTGCCAGCAGCTTAGTAGGCTACAATGAGCAGTTCTTC. Protein sequence: CASSLVGYNEQFF.